This T cell receptor (beta chain) emerged from a study of blood T cell repertoires in COVID-19. About the study: The cDNA or gDNA used as material had been derived from T cells, B-cell-depleted T cells, or PBMCs.

As processed by the authors: Estimates of nucleated cell counts were drawn from the amplification of reference gene primers. The protocol was immunoSEQ multiplex PCR, while the TCRdb copy is restricted to in-frame clones and leaves out a portion. That table is the source of V, J and clone size, and D and trimming were worked out from the DNA. In the table there are about 170,000 clones, about four fifths of which are singletons. Sequenced material: peripheral blood. The sequence came from a man aged 35-49 years who had recovered from COVID-19.

CDR3 sequence (DNA): TGTGCCAGCAGCTTACGCCGGGACAGCTCCTACGAGCAGTACTTC. Its translation is CASSLRRDSSYEQYF. The chain uses TRBV7-8 and TRBJ2-7, with 7 bases that match TRBD1. The CDR3 consists of 15 residues. The germline CDR1 and CDR2 sequences are SGHVS and FQNEAQ. With V trimmed by 2 bases and J by 0 bases, 4 bases remained unmatched.